This TCR beta chain was recorded in a study of shared clonotypes between healthy human individuals. Across the study: Those who served as donors were a couple of women and a few men between the ages of 18 and 49.

As defined, naive CD8 cells were CD45RO-negative and positively selected for CCR7, with terminally differentiated effector memory CD45RA+ cells excluded. Notes on the study in general: Sharing of clonotypes among donors was expected to vary with sequencing depth.

Worth noting for this clone: The antigen remains unidentified.

Some clones are missing from TCRdb's copy, which holds only in-frame ones; the method was immunoSEQ multiplex PCR. The table lists a few million clones, approximately 92% of them singletons. Germline CDR1 MNHEY, CDR2 SMNVEV (reference sequence). J gave up 4 bases and V 3 bases, and 13 bases lay outside the gene matches. The CDR3 runs 17 residues. The chain joins TRBV27 to TRBJ2-7; 9 nucleotides match TRBD1. The clonotype comes from a man younger than 30 in good health. Some clones in this sample may be carry-over from other donors' samples. Sequenced: naive CD8+ T cells from PBMCs. The chain's CDR3 is CASSFSAPGQGTYEQYF. The CDR3 bases are TGTGCCAGCAGTTTCTCAGCTCCGGGACAGGGTACTTACGAGCAGTACTTC.